This entry describes one T cell receptor beta chain. What it recognizes is unknown. This entry is derived from a study of T cell responses to AZD1222 COVID-19 vaccine. V was shortened by 2 bases and J by 1 base, with 10 bases between the two germline ends. The CDR3 is 15 residues long. Germline V gives CDR1 MNHNS, CDR2 SASEGT. General observations from the study: Unmutated variant regions reportedly attract nearly half of all spike-specific TCRs. Among those given AZD1222, only six or seven were seropositive at baseline.

TCRdb's copy holds only in-frame clones and misses some; the assay was immunoSEQ multiplex PCR. The data show fewer than 110,000 clones, with roughly nine tenths seen just once and 4.8% held by the top ten. The sequencing here drew on peripheral blood, taken 28 days after the second AZD1222 dose. The V gene is TRBV6-1, the J gene TRBJ2-3; D perhaps matches TRBD2 (6 bases). The TCR comes from an adult who received the AZD1222 COVID-19 vaccine. CDR3 protein: CASSESGVGTDTQYF. DNA for the CDR3: TGTGCCAGCAGTGAATCGGGGGTAGGCACAGATACGCAGTATTTT.